Listed below are T cell receptor beta chains from one sample, sequenced in a study of shared clonotypes between healthy human individuals. The table came from immunoSEQ multiplex PCR; TCRdb's copy has only in-frame clones and leaves some out. The sample includes hundreds of thousands of clones, around 77% of them seen just once. Sequenced sample: PBMCs. The receptors here all came from a woman in her 40s in good health. Some clones in this sample may be carry-over from other donors' samples. The CDR3 runs from the conserved cysteine through the conserved F or W. A D gene is named only where the DNA matches it firmly. Clone size is given for some rows only: seen once, a few or many times, or a class if the clone is expanded.

>15|TRBJ2-7|NA|TRBV9|TRBD2
CASSAGLAAPYEQYF
TGTGCCAGCAGCGCGGGACTAGCGGCACCCTACGAGCAGTACTTC
>13|TRBJ1-1|NA|TRBV29-1|NA
CSVVRGGLTEAFF
TGCAGCGTTGTAAGGGGAGGGCTTACTGAAGCTTTCTTT
>16|TRBJ2-7|NA|TRBV4-1|TRBD2
CASSQTQTSGGYEQYF
TGCGCCAGCAGCCAAACCCAGACTAGCGGTGGGTACGAGCAGTACTTC
>15|TRBJ1-2|NA|TRBV7-8|NA
CASSLARDGLDGYTF
TGTGCCAGCAGCTTAGCCCGAGACGGACTGGATGGCTACACCTTC
>14|TRBJ2-1|NA|TRBV7-9|TRBD2
CASSLQREVSEQFF
TGTGCCAGCAGCTTACAGCGGGAAGTCTCTGAGCAGTTCTTC
>17|TRBJ2-1|NA|TRBV4-2|TRBD2
CASSPRLASGGDNEQFF
TGTGCCAGCAGCCCCCGTTTGGCTAGCGGGGGGGACAATGAGCAGTTCTTC
>17|TRBJ1-2|NA|TRBV28|TRBD1
CASSAAGQGGSNYGYTF
TGTGCCAGCAGTGCCGCGGGACAGGGGGGATCTAACTATGGCTACACCTTC
>15|TRBJ1-2|once|TRBV18|NA
CASSPPGGDLYGYTF
TGTGCCAGCTCACCACCGGGAGGGGACCTCTATGGCTACACCTTC
>13|TRBJ2-2|NA|TRBV29-1|TRBD1
CSVPTGDTGELFF
TGCAGCGTTCCGACAGGGGACACCGGGGAGCTGTTTTTT
>14|TRBJ2-7|NA|TRBV5-5|NA
CASSFGQRDYEQYF
TGTGCCAGCAGCTTCGGGCAGAGAGACTACGAGCAGTACTTC
>14|TRBJ2-1|NA|TRBV10-3|NA
CAISAGGSYNEQFF
TGTGCCATCAGTGCCGGAGGTTCCTACAATGAGCAGTTCTTC
>13|TRBJ1-1|once|TRBV19|TRBD1
CASSPGGDTEAFF
TGTGCCAGTAGCCCAGGGGGGGACACTGAAGCTTTCTTT
>13|TRBJ2-5|NA|TRBV6-6|NA
CASSTRPRETQYF
TGTGCCAGCAGTACTCGACCGAGGGAGACCCAGTACTTC
>15|TRBJ1-6|few|TRBV5-1|TRBD1
CASSSGTGVNSPLHF
TGCGCCAGCAGCTCCGGGACAGGGGTTAATTCACCCCTCCACTTT
>13|TRBJ1-1|NA|TRBV2|NA
CASRRTANTEAFF
TGTGCCAGCAGAAGGACAGCGAACACTGAAGCTTTCTTT
>16|TRBJ1-3|NA|TRBV30|NA
CAWSVRRRDSGNTIYF
TGTGCCTGGAGTGTACGGAGGAGAGACTCTGGAAACACCATATATTTT
>13|TRBJ1-5|NA|TRBV5-4|TRBD1
CASSPGQNQPQHF
TGTGCCAGCAGCCCGGGACAGAATCAGCCCCAGCATTTT
>11|TRBJ2-1|NA|TRBV25-1|NA
CASSELGEQFF
TGTGCCAGCAGTGAATTGGGGGAGCAGTTCTTC
>16|TRBJ2-7|NA|TRBV5-1|NA
CASSPGPSSGDYEQYF
TGCGCCAGCAGCCCAGGCCCTAGTAGCGGAGACTACGAGCAGTACTTC
>12|TRBJ2-1|once|TRBV6-6|NA
CASTSAPGEQFF
TGTGCCAGCACCTCGGCCCCCGGCGAGCAGTTCTTC
>15|TRBJ1-1|NA|TRBV5-1|NA
CASSLTLEGRTEAFF
TGCGCCAGCAGCTTGACACTGGAAGGGCGCACTGAAGCTTTCTTT
>16|TRBJ2-6|NA|TRBV6-6|NA
CASRQQGNSGANVLTF
TGTGCCAGCAGGCAACAGGGAAACTCTGGGGCCAACGTCCTGACTTTC
>15|TRBJ1-5|NA|TRBV4-2|NA
CASSQFPGLGQPQHF
TGTGCCAGCAGCCAGTTCCCAGGGTTGGGACAGCCCCAGCATTTT
>14|TRBJ1-2|NA|TRBV11-2|NA
CASSPPGRNYGYTF
TGTGCCAGCAGCCCCCCGGGACGGAACTATGGCTACACCTTC
>17|TRBJ1-1|NA|TRBV6-1|TRBD1
CASSEAGQVGPNTEAFF
TGTGCCAGCAGTGAAGCTGGACAGGTCGGGCCGAACACTGAAGCTTTCTTT
>14|TRBJ2-7|NA|TRBV7-6|TRBD1
CASSLAGQPYEQYF
TGTGCCAGCAGCTTAGCGGGACAGCCTTACGAGCAGTACTTC
>14|TRBJ2-3|NA|TRBV29-1|NA
CSAQAAGHTDTQYF
TGCAGCGCGCAAGCGGCGGGGCACACAGATACGCAGTATTTT
>14|TRBJ2-7|NA|TRBV6-6|TRBD2
CASSPGQGLYEQYF
TGTGCCAGCAGCCCCGGGCAGGGACTATACGAGCAGTACTTC
>17|TRBJ2-1|NA|TRBV9|NA
CASSVDPPGTTYNEQFF
TGTGCCAGCAGCGTAGACCCCCCCGGGACGACCTACAATGAGCAGTTCTTC
>11|TRBJ1-2|NA|TRBV29-1|NA
CSADTGYGYTF
TGCAGCGCCGACACCGGCTATGGCTACACCTTC
>15|TRBJ1-2|many|TRBV6-5|NA
CASSPWEGDVNGYTF
TGTGCCAGCAGTCCGTGGGAGGGCGACGTTAATGGCTACACCTTC
>16|TRBJ2-3|NA|TRBV7-3|TRBD2
CASSLDSSGRADTQYF
TGTGCCAGCAGCTTAGATAGTAGCGGGAGGGCGGATACGCAGTATTTT
>18|TRBJ2-3|NA|TRBV5-8|TRBD2
CASSWGMIAGLEADTQYF
TGTGCCAGCAGCTGGGGAATGATAGCGGGATTAGAGGCAGATACGCAGTATTTT
>14|TRBJ1-1|many|TRBV30|TRBD1
CAWSAWTGYTEAFF
TGTGCCTGGAGTGCCTGGACAGGGTACACTGAAGCTTTCTTT
>16|TRBJ2-7|NA|TRBV5-5|TRBD2
CASSDNYSGRPYEQYF
TGTGCCAGCAGCGATAACTATAGCGGGAGGCCCTACGAGCAGTACTTC
>15|TRBJ2-1|NA|TRBV27|NA
CASSFRRDGYNEQFF
TGTGCCAGCAGTTTCCGGCGGGATGGCTACAATGAGCAGTTCTTC
>16|TRBJ1-1|few|TRBV5-4|TRBD1
CASSRNLGQSNTEAFF
TGTGCCAGCAGCCGGAACCTGGGACAGTCGAACACTGAAGCTTTCTTT
>11|TRBJ2-7|few|TRBV2|NA
CATGGGDEQYF
TGTGCCACCGGGGGCGGGGACGAGCAGTACTTC
>16|TRBJ2-2|NA|TRBV7-3|NA
CASSLVDARAAGELFF
TGTGCCAGCAGCTTGGTGGATGCTAGAGCAGCCGGGGAGCTGTTTTTT